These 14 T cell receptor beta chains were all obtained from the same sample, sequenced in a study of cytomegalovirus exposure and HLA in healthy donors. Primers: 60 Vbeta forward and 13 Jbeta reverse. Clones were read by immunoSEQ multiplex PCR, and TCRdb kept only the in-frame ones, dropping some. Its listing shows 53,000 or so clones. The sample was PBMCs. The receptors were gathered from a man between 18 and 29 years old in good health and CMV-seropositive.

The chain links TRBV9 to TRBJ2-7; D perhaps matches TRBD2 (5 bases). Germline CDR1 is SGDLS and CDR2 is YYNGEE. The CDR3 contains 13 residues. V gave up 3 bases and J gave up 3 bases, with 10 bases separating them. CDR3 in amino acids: CASSAGINYEQYF. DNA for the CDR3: TGTGCCAGCAGCGCGGGGATTAACTACGAGCAGTACTTC.

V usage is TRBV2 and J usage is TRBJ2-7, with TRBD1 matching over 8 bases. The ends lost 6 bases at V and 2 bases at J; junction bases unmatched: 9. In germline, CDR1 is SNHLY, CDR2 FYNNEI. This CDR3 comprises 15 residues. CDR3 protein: CASSLGTGKTYEQYF. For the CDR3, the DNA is TGTGCCAGCAGCCTCGGGACAGGAAAGACCTACGAGCAGTACTTC.

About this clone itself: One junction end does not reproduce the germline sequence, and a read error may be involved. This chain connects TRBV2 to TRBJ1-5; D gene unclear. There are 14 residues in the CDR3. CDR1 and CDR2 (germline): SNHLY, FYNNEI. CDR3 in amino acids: CASREGLTGQPQHF. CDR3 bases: TGTGCCAGCAGGGAAGGACTAACCGGCCAGCCCCAGCATTTT.

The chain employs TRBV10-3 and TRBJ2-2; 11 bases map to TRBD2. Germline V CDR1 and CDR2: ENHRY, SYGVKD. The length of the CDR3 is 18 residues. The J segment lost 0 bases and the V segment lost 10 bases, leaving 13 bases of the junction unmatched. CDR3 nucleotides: TGTGCCACCGAGGGTCTACTAGCGGGGGAACCGAACACCGGGGAGCTGTTTTTT. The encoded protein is CATEGLLAGEPNTGELFF.

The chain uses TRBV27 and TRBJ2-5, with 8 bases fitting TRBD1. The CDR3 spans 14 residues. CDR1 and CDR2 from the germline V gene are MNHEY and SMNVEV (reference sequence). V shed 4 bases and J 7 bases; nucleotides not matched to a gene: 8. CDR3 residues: CASSSPGTGGTQYF. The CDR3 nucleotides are TGTGCCAGCAGTTCCCCCGGGACAGGTGGGACCCAGTACTTC.

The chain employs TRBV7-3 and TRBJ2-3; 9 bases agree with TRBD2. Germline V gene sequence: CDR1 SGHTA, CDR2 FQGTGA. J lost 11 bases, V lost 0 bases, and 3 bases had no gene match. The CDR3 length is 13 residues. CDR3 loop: CASSLTLAGEQYF. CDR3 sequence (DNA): TGTGCCAGCAGCTTAACGTTAGCGGGAGAGCAGTATTTT.

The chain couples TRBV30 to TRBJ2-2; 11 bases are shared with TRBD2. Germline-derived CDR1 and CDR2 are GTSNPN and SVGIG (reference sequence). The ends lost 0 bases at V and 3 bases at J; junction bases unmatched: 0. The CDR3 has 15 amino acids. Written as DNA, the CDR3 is TGTGCCTGGAGTGTACTAGCGGGAGACACCGGGGAGCTGTTTTTT. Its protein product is CAWSVLAGDTGELFF.

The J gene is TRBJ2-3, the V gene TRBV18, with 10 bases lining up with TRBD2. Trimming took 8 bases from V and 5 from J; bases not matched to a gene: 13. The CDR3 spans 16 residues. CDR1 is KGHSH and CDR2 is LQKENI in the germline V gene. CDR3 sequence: CASPPPSGSREDTQYF. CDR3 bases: TGTGCCAGCCCCCCACCTAGCGGGAGCCGCGAAGATACGCAGTATTTT.

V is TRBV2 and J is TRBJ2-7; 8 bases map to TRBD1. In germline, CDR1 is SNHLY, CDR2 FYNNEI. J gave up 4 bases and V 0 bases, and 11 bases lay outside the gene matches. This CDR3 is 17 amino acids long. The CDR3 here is CASSEARGQVFKYEQYF. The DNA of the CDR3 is TGTGCCAGCAGTGAAGCGCGGGGACAGGTCTTTAAGTACGAGCAGTACTTC.

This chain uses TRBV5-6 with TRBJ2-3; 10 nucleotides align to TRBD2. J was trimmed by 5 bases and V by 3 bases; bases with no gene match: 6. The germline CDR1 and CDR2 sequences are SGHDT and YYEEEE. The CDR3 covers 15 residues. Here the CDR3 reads CASSSLLAGVDTQYF. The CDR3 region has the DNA TGTGCCAGCAGCTCCCTCCTAGCGGGAGTAGATACGCAGTATTTT.

The CDR3 sequence is CASSLIFGTEAFF. The CDR3 coding sequence is TGTGCCAGCAGTTTAATCTTCGGCACTGAAGCTTTCTTT. The chain is built from TRBV27 and TRBJ1-1; D unresolved. The V end lost 2 bases, the J end lost 4 bases, and 8 bases lay between the germline ends. Germline loops: CDR1 MNHEY, CDR2 SMNVEV (reference sequence). The CDR3 covers 13 residues.

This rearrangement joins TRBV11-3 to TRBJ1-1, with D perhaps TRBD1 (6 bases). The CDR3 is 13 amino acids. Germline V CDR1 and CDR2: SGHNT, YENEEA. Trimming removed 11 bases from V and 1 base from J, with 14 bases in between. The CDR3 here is CASALGANTEAFF. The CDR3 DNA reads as TGTGCCTCGGCACTGGGGGCGAACACTGAAGCTTTCTTT.

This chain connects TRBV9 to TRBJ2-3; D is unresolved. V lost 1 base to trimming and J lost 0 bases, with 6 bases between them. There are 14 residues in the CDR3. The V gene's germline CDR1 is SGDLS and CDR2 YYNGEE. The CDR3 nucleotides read TGTGCCAGCAGCGTAACAGTAAGCACAGATACGCAGTATTTT. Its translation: CASSVTVSTDTQYF.

The CDR3 sequence is CASSGLTGGNTEAFF. Written as DNA, the CDR3 is TGTGCCAGCAGCGGTCTGACAGGGGGGAACACTGAAGCTTTCTTT. The chain couples TRBV9 to TRBJ1-1; 9 positions match TRBD1. From germline, CDR1 is SGDLS and CDR2 YYNGEE. The CDR3 covers 15 residues. V was pared by 3 bases and J by 1 base, with 4 bases of the junction left unmatched.